What follows describes a single T cell receptor (beta chain). Its antigen is currently unknown. Donors were ostensibly healthy at sampling, although undocumented immune exposures were probable. The length of the CDR3 is 14 residues. V was pared by 2 bases and J by 2 bases, with 11 bases between. Per the germline V gene, CDR1 is SGHKS and CDR2 is YYEKEE (reference sequence). The data are from a study of cytomegalovirus exposure and HLA in healthy donors. General study findings and limits: A later analysis associated under 20,000 TCR beta sequences with HLA alleles at a 0.05 false discovery rate. CMV serostatus was the only immune exposure information that was available.

PCR employed 60 Vbeta and 13 Jbeta primers. Profiled with immunoSEQ multiplex PCR; TCRdb holds only in-frame clones, not every one. This sample has some 140,000 clones, with more than 60% found just once. The material sequenced was PBMCs. V and J are TRBV5-5 and TRBJ2-7; unclear D gene. The source of this sequence is a middle-aged woman in good health and CMV-seronegative. The CDR3 DNA is TGTGCCAGCAGCTTACGACTTACCGCCTACGAGCAGTACTTC. Its protein is CASSLRLTAYEQYF.